Given below is one T cell receptor (beta chain) in context. Its antigen is as yet unknown. The source of the sample is a study of T cell responses to AZD1222 COVID-19 vaccine. Assay used: immunoSEQ multiplex PCR; TCRdb lists only in-frame clones, some missing. Of 120,000 to 150,000 clones in the sample, under 95% were seen once. Study findings and constraints: Following two doses of AZD1222, Spike-specific TCR breadth and depth rose. Repertoire sampling happened only post peak T cell response.

CDR1 MNHEY and CDR2 SVGEGT come from the germline V gene. This CDR3 region has 11 residues. V was pared by 5 bases and J by 11 bases, with 5 bases of the junction left unmatched. V gene TRBV6-2 or TRBV6-3 combines with J gene TRBJ1-1, with TRBD1 matching 7 bases. Sequencing used peripheral blood, obtained 28 days after the second dose of the MenACWY control vaccine. The sequence was obtained from an adult who received the MenACWY meningococcal vaccine as a control. For the CDR3, the DNA is TGTGCCAGCAGTCCGGGACAGAGGGCTTTCTTT. Translation gives CASSPGQRAFF.